This TCR beta chain is from a study of OX40 agonist ivuxolimab in advanced cancers. This clone was observed a single time. Its antigen is not identified. The CDR3 length is 15 residues. Germline loops: CDR1 SGHKS, CDR2 YYEKEE (reference sequence). Trimming removed 5 bases at V and 7 bases at J, with 19 bases between. Whole-study results and caveats: More expanded clones were found, on average, in CD8+ than in CD4+ T cells.

The data were produced by immunoSEQ multiplex PCR, yet TCRdb's version contains in-frame clones alone and is incomplete. Of 95,000 to 150,000 clones in the sample, around 93% were seen once. The material sequenced was CD4+ or CD8+ T cells sorted from blood, taken in a trial of the OX40 agonist ivuxolimab. This sequence originates from an adult with an advanced solid tumor such as melanoma, head and neck, liver or kidney cancer. V usage is TRBV5-5 and J usage is TRBJ2-1, with D tentatively TRBD1 or TRBD2 (5 bases each). CDR3 amino acids: CASSRDLLTSNEQFF. In DNA form, the CDR3 reads TGTGCCAGCAGTAGGGACCTACTTACGAGTAATGAGCAGTTCTTC.